The clone carrying this T cell receptor beta chain was detected ten times or more. The antigen remains unidentified. The read ends 3 residues before the CDR3 terminus; that terminus is restored from the germline J gene. These data belong to a study of T cell clonality in common variable immunodeficiency. General study findings and limits: Fewer deletions and N-nucleotide insertions were reportedly seen in common variable immunodeficiency TCR beta sequences.

CDR3 size: 14 residues. Germline CDR1 SEHNR, CDR2 FQNEAQ (reference sequence). The germline V and J ends were trimmed by 7 bases and 1 base, with 13 bases remaining between them. Clones were read by immunoSEQ multiplex PCR, and TCRdb kept only the in-frame ones, dropping some. The sample presents about 35,000 clones, none singletons. The sequence was collected from a person between 18 and 69 years old in good health. Sequencing was carried out using peripheral blood mononuclear cells. The V call is TRBV7-9, the J call TRBJ1-1; D remains ambiguous. The CDR3 bases that were read are TGTGCCAGCACCCCGTTTTCCGGGAACACTGAA. This sequence encodes CASTPFSGNTE. The CDR3 in its entirety is CASTPFSGNTEAFF.